A single sample gave rise to the 20 T cell receptor beta chains below, sequenced in a study of early T cells in non-severe SARS-CoV-2 infection. TCRdb analysed the 5' RACE reads with MiXCR anew, one entry per CDR3 protein. The sample shows tens of thousands of distinct CDR3 sequences, roughly 10% of them seen only once. Specimen: whole blood. These receptor sequences come from an adult who was a healthcare worker with PCR-confirmed SARS-CoV-2 infection or an uninfected control (not recorded which).

This clonotype was detected ten times or more. The V call is TRBV6-2 or TRBV6-3, the J call TRBJ1-2, with 7 bases fitting TRBD1. The trim removed 10 bases at V and 2 bases at J, leaving 1 base unmatched. The CDR3 is 11 residues long. From germline, CDR1 is MNHEY and CDR2 SVGEGT. The DNA of the CDR3 is TGTGCCACGGGACAGAACTATGGCTACACCTTC. Translating gives CATGQNYGYTF.

This clonotype was recorded at least ten times. The chain couples TRBV6-5 to TRBJ2-7; D is unclear. V was trimmed by 6 bases and J by 6 bases, leaving 15 bases between them. This CDR3 has 13 amino acids. CDR1 is MNHEY and CDR2 is SVGAGI in the germline V gene. This chain's CDR3 is CASSSPGSGEQYF. In DNA form, the CDR3 reads TGTGCCAGCAGCTCACCCGGGTCCGGCGAGCAGTACTTC.

This clonotype has at least ten counts. This rearrangement joins TRBV3-1 to TRBJ1-6, with 7 bases identical to TRBD1. The CDR3 is 13 residues long. The junction had 3 bases not matched to a gene; V was cut back by 6 bases and J by 7 bases. Germline assignment: CDR1 LGHDT and CDR2 YNNKEL (reference sequence). The CDR3 bases are TGTGCCAGCAGAATGGACAGGAATTCACCCCTCCACTTT. Amino acids: CASRMDRNSPLHF.

Ten or more counts support this clonotype. The chain couples TRBV11-2 to TRBJ1-1; perhaps TRBD1 as D (5 bases). Trimming cost V 2 bases and J 1 base, with 14 bases left between them. Germline CDR1 is SGHAT and CDR2 is FQNNGV. This CDR3 is 16 amino acids long. The CDR3 DNA sequence: TGTGCCAGCAGCTTATCCCGGGGGATAGGGAACACTGAAGCTTTCTTT. It yields the protein CASSLSRGIGNTEAFF.

In this sample, this clonotype turned up many times. The chain combines TRBV18 with TRBJ1-6; maybe TRBD1 (5 bases). The germline gives CDR1 KGHSH, CDR2 LQKENI. With 3 bases removed from V and 9 bases from J, the gap between germline ends came to 15 bases. The CDR3 is 15 residues long. The CDR3 reads CASSPAPVQGSPLHF. CDR3 DNA sequence: TGTGCCAGCTCACCCGCTCCGGTTCAGGGTTCACCCCTCCACTTT.

The chain has TRBV12-3 or TRBV12-4 and TRBJ2-7; possibly TRBD2 for D (5 bases). Trimming removed 3 bases from V and 3 bases from J, with 12 bases in between. The CDR3 extends over 14 amino acids. The CDR3 sequence is CASSFRRAGYEQYF. DNA of the CDR3: TGTGCCAGCAGTTTTAGGCGGGCTGGCTACGAGCAGTACTTC.

There are a few counts of this clonotype. This rearrangement joins TRBV7-9 to TRBJ1-6; D is perhaps TRBD1 (5 bases). Germline assignment: CDR1 SEHNR and CDR2 FQNEAQ (reference sequence). Trimming stripped 5 bases from V and 14 bases from J, with 16 bases between. The CDR3 covers 13 residues. CDR3 sequence: CASSPRGGSALHF. The CDR3 DNA is TGTGCCAGCAGCCCTCGGGGGGGGAGTGCCCTCCACTTT.

The chain links TRBV20-1 to TRBJ2-2; TRBD1 might be the D (5 bases). The CDR3 length is 13 residues. V was pared by 3 bases and J by 1 base, with 6 bases between. Germline assignment: CDR1 DFQATT and CDR2 SNEGSKA (reference sequence). CDR3 in DNA: TGCAGTGCTAGGACAGAGAACACCGGGGAGCTGTTTTTT. It is translated as CSARTENTGELFF.

This chain uses TRBV6-5 with TRBJ2-2, with TRBD2 identical over 7 bases. The CDR3 contains 16 residues. Germline V gives CDR1 MNHEY, CDR2 SVGAGI. V lost 0 bases to trimming and J lost 6 bases; unmatched junction nucleotides: 7. CDR3 sequence: CASSYSGLESAGELFF. CDR3 nucleotide sequence: TGTGCCAGCAGTTACTCTGGACTAGAATCCGCCGGGGAGCTGTTTTTT.

This clonotype was found many times. This chain uses TRBV24-1 with TRBJ2-7; TRBD1 is a possible D gene (5 bases). V was clipped by 3 bases and J by 2 bases, with 13 bases between them. This CDR3 comprises 15 residues. The germline gives CDR1 KGHDR, CDR2 SFDVKD. The CDR3, as DNA: TGTGCCACCAGTGATGCTTCAGACAGCACCTACGAGCAGTACTTC. Amino acids: CATSDASDSTYEQYF.

This clonotype was found a few times. The CDR3 protein is CASSLDGGTLTAKLFF. The CDR3, as DNA: TGTGCCAGCAGCTTAGACGGGGGAACGCTGACGGCTAAACTGTTTTTT. This sequence joins TRBV7-9 and TRBJ1-4, with D perhaps TRBD1 (5 bases). Trimming pared 1 base from V and 11 bases from J, leaving 20 bases between. Germline V gives CDR1 SEHNR, CDR2 FQNEAQ (reference sequence). The CDR3 has 16 residues.

The rearrangement links TRBV7-2 to TRBJ2-7; perhaps TRBD1 as D (6 bases). The germline V gene has CDR1 SGHTA and CDR2 FQGNSA. This CDR3 region has 13 residues. The V gene lost 3 bases and the J gene lost 3 bases, with 9 bases spanning the gap. This CDR3 reads CASSFGQYYEQYF. The CDR3 DNA sequence: TGTGCCAGCAGCTTCGGACAGTACTACGAGCAGTACTTC.

This clonotype was observed a few times. The J gene is TRBJ2-6, the V gene TRBV2, with D possibly being TRBD1 (6 bases). The CDR3 has 19 amino acids. Germline CDR1 is SNHLY and CDR2 is FYNNEI. V was cut by 8 bases and J by 0 bases, with 23 bases left in between. CDR3 DNA sequence: TGTGCCAGCCTTGGAAGACGACAGGCCAATCTCTCTGGGGCCAACGTCCTGACTTTC. Translating gives CASLGRRQANLSGANVLTF.

V gene TRBV25-1 combines with J gene TRBJ1-1; TRBD1 agrees at 8 bases. This CDR3 is built from 16 residues. V gave up 3 bases and J gave up 6 bases; unmatched junction bases: 12. The germline V gene encodes CDR1 MGHDK and CDR2 SYGVNS. For the CDR3, the DNA is TGTGCCAGCAGTGACCTTTTGACAGGGGAGTCATCTGAAGCTTTCTTT. It is translated as CASSDLLTGESSEAFF.

This clonotype counts as medium-sized. The V and J genes are TRBV4-3 and TRBJ2-5; perhaps TRBD2 as D (6 bases). This CDR3 region has 16 residues. The V and J ends lost 1 base and 2 bases respectively, with 14 bases between them. The germline gives CDR1 LGHNA, CDR2 YSLEER. CDR3 protein: CASSQGRGRRQETQYF. The CDR3 nucleotides read TGCGCCAGCAGCCAAGGGAGGGGTCGTCGTCAAGAGACCCAGTACTTC.

Only a few counts were recorded for this clonotype. The rearrangement links TRBV2 to TRBJ1-1; TRBD1 matches 10 bases. Germline assignment: CDR1 SNHLY and CDR2 FYNNEI. CDR3 length equals 15 residues. V dropped 8 bases and J dropped 5; count of bases not matched to a gene: 11. This CDR3 reads CASVGVWTGGTEAFF. In DNA form, the CDR3 reads TGTGCCAGCGTAGGAGTATGGACAGGGGGAACTGAAGCTTTCTTT.

V is TRBV18 and J is TRBJ2-6; D not certain. V shed 2 bases and J shed 0 bases, with 11 bases lying between them. The CDR3 covers 17 residues. The germline V gene encodes CDR1 KGHSH and CDR2 LQKENI. For the CDR3, the DNA is TGTGCCAGCTCACCAGTGGGCCCGGGCTCTGGGGCCAACGTCCTGACTTTC. The encoded protein is CASSPVGPGSGANVLTF.

The rearrangement links TRBV19 to TRBJ1-5; possible D gene TRBD1, 6 bases. CDR1 is LNHDA and CDR2 is SQIVND in the germline V gene (reference sequence). CDR3 size: 15 residues. The V end was cut by 7 bases, the J end by 6 bases, with 19 bases between. This CDR3 reads CASTGAWGAGQPQHF. CDR3 DNA sequence: TGTGCCAGTACTGGGGCATGGGGGGCTGGTCAGCCCCAGCATTTT.

The genes are TRBV14 and TRBJ2-1; 8 bases fit TRBD1. With 6 bases clipped from V and 7 bases from J, the junction kept 14 bases outside the gene matches. The germline V gene encodes CDR1 SGHDN and CDR2 FVKESK. The CDR3 consists of 16 residues. This CDR3 is CASSPLVGQGGNEQFF. In DNA, the CDR3 is TGTGCCAGCAGTCCACTTGTTGGACAGGGAGGAAATGAGCAGTTCTTC.

This clonotype was recorded many times. The J gene is TRBJ1-5, the V gene TRBV4-2; 7 bases line up with TRBD1. Germline V gene data show CDR1 as LGHNA and CDR2 as YNFKEQ. V gave up 0 bases and J gave up 5 bases; unmatched junction bases: 7. The CDR3 is 16 amino acids. The CDR3 DNA reads TGTGCCAGCAGCCAAGATCCGGACAGGAGTCATCAGCCCCAGCATTTT. Translated, it gives CASSQDPDRSHQPQHF.